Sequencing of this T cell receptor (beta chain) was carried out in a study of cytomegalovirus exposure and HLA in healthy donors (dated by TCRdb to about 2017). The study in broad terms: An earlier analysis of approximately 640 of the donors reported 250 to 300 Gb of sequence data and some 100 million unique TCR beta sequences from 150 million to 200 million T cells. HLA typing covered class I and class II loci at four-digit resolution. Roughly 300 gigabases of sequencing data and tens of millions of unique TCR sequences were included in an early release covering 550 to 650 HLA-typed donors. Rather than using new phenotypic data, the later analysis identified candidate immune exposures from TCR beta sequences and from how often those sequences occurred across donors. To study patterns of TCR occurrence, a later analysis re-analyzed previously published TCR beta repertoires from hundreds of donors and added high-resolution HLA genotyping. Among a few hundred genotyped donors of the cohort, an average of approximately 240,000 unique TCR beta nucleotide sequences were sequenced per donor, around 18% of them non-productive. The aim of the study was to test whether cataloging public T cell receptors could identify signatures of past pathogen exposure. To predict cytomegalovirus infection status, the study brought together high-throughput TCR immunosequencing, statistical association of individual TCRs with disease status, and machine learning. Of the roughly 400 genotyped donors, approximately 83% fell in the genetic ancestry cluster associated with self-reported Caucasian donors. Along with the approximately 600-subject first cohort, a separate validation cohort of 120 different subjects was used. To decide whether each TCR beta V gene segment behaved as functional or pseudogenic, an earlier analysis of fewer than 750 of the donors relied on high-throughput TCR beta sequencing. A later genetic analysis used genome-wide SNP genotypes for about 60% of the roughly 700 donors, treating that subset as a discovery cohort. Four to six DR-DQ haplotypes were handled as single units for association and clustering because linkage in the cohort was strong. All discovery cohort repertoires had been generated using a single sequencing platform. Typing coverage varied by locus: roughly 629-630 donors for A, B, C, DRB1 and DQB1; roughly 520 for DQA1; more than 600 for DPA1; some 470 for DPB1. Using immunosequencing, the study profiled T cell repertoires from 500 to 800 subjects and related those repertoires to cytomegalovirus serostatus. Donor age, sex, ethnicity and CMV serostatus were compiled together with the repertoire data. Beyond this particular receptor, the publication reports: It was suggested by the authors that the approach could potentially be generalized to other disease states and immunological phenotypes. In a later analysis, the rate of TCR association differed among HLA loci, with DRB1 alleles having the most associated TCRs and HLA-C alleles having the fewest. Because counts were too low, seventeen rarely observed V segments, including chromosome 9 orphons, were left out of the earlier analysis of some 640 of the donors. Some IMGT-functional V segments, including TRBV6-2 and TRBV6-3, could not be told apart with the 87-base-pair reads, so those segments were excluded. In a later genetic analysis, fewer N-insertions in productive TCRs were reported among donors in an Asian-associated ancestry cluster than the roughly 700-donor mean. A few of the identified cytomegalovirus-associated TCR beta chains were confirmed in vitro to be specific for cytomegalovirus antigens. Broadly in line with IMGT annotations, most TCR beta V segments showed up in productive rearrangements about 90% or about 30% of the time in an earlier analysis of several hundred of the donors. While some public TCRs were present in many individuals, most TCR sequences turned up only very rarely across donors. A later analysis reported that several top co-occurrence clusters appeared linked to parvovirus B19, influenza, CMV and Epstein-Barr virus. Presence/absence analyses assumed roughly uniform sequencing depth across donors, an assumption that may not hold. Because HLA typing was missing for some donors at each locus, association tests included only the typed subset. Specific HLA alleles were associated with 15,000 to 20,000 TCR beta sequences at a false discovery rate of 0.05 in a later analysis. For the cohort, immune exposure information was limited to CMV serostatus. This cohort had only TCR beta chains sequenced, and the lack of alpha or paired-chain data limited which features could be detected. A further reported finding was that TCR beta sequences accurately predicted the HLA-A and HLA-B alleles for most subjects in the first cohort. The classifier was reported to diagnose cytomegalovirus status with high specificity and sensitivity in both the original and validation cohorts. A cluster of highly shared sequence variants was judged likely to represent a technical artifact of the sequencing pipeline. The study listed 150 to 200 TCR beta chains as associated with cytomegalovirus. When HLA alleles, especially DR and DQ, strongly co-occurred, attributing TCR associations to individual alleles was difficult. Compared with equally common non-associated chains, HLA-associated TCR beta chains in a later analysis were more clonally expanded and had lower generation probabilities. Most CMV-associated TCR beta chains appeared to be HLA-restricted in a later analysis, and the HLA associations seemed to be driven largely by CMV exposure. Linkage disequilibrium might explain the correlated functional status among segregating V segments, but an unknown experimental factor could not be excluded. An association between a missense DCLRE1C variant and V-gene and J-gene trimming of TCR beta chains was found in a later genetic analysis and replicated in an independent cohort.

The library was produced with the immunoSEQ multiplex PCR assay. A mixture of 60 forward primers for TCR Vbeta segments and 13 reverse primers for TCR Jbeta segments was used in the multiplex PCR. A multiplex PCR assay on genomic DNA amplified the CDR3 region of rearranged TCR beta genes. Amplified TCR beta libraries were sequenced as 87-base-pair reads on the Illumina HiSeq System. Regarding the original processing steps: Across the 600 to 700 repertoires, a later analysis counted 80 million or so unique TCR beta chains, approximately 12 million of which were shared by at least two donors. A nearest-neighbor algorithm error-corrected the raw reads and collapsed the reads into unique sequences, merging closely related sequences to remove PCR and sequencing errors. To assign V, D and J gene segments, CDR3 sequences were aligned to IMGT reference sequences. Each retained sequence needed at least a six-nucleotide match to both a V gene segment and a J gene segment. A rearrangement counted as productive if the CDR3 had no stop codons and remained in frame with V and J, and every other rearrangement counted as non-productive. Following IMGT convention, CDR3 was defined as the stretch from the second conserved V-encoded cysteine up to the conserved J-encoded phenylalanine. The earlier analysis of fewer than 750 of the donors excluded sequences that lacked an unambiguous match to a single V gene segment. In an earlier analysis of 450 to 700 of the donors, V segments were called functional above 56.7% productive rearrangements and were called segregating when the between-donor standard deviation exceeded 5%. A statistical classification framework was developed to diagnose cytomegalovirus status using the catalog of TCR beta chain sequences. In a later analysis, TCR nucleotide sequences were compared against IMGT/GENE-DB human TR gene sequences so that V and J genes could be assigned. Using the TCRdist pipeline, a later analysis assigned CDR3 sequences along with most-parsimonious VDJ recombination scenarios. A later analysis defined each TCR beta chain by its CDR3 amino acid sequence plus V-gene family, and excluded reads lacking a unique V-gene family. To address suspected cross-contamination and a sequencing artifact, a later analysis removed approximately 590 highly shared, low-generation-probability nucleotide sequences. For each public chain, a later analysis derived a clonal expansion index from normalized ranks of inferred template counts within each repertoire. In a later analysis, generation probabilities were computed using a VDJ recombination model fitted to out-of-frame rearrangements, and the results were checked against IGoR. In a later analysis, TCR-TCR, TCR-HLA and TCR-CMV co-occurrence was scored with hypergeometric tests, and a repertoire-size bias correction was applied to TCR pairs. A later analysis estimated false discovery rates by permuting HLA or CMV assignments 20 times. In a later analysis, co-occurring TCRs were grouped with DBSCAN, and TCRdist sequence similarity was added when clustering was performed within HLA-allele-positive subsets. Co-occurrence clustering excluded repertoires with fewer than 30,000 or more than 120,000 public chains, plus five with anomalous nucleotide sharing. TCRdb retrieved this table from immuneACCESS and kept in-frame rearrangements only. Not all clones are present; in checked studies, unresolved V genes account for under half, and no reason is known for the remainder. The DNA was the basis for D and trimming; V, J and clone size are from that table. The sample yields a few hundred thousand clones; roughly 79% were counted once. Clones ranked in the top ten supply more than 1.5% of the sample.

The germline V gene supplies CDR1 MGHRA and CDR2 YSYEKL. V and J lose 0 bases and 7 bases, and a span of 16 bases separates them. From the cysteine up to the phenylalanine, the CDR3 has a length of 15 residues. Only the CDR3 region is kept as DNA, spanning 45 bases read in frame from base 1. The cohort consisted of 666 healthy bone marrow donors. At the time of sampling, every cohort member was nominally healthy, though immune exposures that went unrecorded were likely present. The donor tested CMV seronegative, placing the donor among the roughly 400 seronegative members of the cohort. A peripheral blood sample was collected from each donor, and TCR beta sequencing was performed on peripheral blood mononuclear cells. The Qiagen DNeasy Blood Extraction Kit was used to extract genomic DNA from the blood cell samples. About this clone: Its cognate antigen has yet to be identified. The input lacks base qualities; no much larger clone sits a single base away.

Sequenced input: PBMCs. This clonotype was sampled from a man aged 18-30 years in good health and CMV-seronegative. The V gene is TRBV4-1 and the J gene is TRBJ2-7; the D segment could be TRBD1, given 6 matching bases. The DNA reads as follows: TGCGCCAGCAGCCAAGAACAGGGCTCAGTCTATGAGCAGTACTTC. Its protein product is CASSQEQGSVYEQYF.